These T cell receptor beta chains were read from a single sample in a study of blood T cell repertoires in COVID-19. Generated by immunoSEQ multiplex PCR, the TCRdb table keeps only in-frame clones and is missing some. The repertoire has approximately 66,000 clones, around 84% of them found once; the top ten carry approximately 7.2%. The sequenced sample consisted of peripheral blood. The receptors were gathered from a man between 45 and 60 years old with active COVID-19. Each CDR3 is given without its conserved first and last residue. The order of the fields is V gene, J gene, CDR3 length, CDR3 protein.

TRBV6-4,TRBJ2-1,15,ANLSRDRGRGYNEQF
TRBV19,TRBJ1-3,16,ASSGANRVKESGNTIY
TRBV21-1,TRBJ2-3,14,ASSTRQPPSTDTQY
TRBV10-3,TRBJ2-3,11,AISASSPDTQY
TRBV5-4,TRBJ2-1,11,ASNAGDYNEQF
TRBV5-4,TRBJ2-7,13,ASSPGTSSSYEQY
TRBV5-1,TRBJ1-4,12,ASSIQGRGEKLF
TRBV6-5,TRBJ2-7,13,ASSYSPQGAYEQY
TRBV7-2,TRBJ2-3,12,ASAPGGAGDTQY
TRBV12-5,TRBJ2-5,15,ASGLVARPGGRETQY
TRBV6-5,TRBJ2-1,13,ASSFPGGRGNEQF
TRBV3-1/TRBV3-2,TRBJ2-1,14,ASSLPRQRNHNEQF
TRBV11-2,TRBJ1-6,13,ASSLVSENNSPLH
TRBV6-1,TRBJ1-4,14,ASSVGTGATNEKLF
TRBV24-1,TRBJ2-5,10,ATSGGGETQY
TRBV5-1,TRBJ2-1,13,ASSREGVADNEQF
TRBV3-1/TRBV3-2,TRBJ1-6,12,ASRGTRSHSPLH
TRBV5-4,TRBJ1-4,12,ASTNRAQGEKLF
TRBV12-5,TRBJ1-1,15,ASGLDKAIASNTEAF
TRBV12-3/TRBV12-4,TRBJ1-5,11,ASSFIGNQPQH
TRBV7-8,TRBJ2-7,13,ASSLSAGGLYEQY
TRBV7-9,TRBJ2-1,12,ASSLVPGGNEQF
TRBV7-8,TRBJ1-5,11,ASSLRGNQPQH
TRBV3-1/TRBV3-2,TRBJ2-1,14,ASSQRLAGVYNEQF
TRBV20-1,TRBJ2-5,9,SARVLETQY
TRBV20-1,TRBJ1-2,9,SASSGDGYT
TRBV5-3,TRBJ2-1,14,ARSLVHLAGFDEQF
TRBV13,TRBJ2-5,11,ASSFQTQETQY
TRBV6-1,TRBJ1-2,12,ASSELTLGNGYT
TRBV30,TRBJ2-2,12,AWRRQGAPGELF
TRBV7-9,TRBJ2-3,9,ASSRTDTQY
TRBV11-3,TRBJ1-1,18,ASSLDPPLRTGVSGTEAF
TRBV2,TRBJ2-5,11,ASRGGVSETQY
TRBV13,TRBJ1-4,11,ASSSLQGEKLF
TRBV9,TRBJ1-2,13,ASSVGGGADYGYT
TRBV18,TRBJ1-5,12,ASRGQNSNQPQH
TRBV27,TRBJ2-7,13,ASRLKLGGSYEQY
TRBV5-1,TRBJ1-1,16,ASSLDLLRTDSDPEAF
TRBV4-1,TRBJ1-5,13,ASSRGQGKLQPQH
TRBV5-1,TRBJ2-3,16,ASSKLGDRDYLTDTQY
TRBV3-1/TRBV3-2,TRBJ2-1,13,ASSQEYRGGDEQF
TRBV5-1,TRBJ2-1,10,ASRAEVGEQF
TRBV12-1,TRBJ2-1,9,ASLAGAEQF
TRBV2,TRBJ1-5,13,ASSRTGGTNQPQH
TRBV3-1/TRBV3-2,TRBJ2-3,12,ASSRSGGRDTQY
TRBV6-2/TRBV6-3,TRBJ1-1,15,ASSYLTGQGANTEAF
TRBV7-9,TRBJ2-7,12,ASSLANYGDEQY
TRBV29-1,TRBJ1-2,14,SVDNVSLTAGYGYT
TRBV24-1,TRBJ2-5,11,ATSEVQGSTQY
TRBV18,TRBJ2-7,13,ASSPPWTAPNEQY
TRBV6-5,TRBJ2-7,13,ASSSTGTGSYEQY
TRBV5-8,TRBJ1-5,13,ASSVGQKVNQPQH
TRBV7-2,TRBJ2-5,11,ASSLGQQETQY
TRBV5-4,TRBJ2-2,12,ASRREQSAGELF